This TCR beta chain was documented in a study of Graves' ophthalmopathy and Graves' hyperthyroidism. TCR beta CDR3 regions were amplified from RNA transcripts. Scientists carried out first-round RT-PCR using HTBI primers and then a second-round multiplex PCR. In TCRdb, the multiplex PCR reads were re-called with MiXCR into one record per CDR3 protein. Of 500,000 to 700,000 distinct CDR3 sequences in the sample, approximately 22% are singletons; the top ten hold approximately 7%. This clonotype was seen many times. This clonotype was obtained from a woman aged 18-35 years with stable Graves' hyperthyroidism. Some clones in this sample may be carry-over from other donors' samples. The sequenced material came from peripheral blood.

CDR3 in DNA: TGTGCCAGTAGTACAGGGACGGTAAGGAATCAGCCCCAGCATTTT. Its translation: CASSTGTVRNQPQHF. V and J are TRBV19 and TRBJ1-5, with a weak D call TRBD1 (5 bases). CDR1 and CDR2 from the germline V gene are LNHDA and SQIVND (reference sequence). Trimming took off 4 bases at V and 4 bases at J, with 14 bases between the two ends. The CDR3 is 15 residues long.